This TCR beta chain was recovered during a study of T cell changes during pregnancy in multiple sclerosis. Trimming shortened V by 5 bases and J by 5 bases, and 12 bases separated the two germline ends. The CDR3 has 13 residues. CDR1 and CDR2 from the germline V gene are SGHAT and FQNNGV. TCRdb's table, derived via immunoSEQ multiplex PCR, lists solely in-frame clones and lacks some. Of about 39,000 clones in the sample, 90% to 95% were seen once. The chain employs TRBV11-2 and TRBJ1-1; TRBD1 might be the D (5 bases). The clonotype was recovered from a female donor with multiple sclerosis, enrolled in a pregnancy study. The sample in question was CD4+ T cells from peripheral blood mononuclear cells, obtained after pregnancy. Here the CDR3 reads CASSQTGGTEAFF. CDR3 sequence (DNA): TGTGCCAGCAGCCAAACGGGGGGGACTGAAGCTTTCTTT.